This T cell receptor beta chain appears in the sequencing data of a study of blood T cell repertoires in COVID-19 (dated by TCRdb to about 2020). Regarding the research as a whole: The collaborator samples originated in the United States, Italy and Spain and spanned the acute and convalescent phases of COVID-19. Where available, HLA class I and class II types were obtained from metadata supplied by the sample provider rather than from assay-based typing. The material from the prospective study consisted of cDNA or gDNA derived from T cells, B-cell-depleted T cells, or PBMCs. The repertoires were released in a freely available public database intended as a resource for research on the immune response to SARS-CoV-2. A de-identified subject ID, COVID-19 status, age in years and sex were almost always included in the sample metadata. Samples came from the ongoing ImmuneRACE study (first 160 participants) plus 1,254 subjects from 6 global collaborators. The dataset comprised deeply sampled blood TCRbeta repertoires from subjects exposed to, actively infected with, or recovered from COVID-19.

The immunoSEQ Assay, a bias-controlled multiplex PCR, was used to amplify TCRbeta CDR3 regions from genomic DNA. As for how the authors treated the data: Nucleated cell counts per sample were estimated from amplification of reference gene primers within the assay. To quantify the absolute abundance of each unique TCRbeta CDR3 rearrangement, sequence reads were collapsed and filtered. For each sample, productive Simpson clonality was calculated as the square root of Simpson's diversity index over productive rearrangements. The table comes from immuneACCESS by way of TCRdb, which keeps in-frame sequences with V and J called. Part of the clones is missing from these tables; in studies checked, under half for an unresolved V gene and the rest for unknown reasons. D and trimming were read from the DNA, whereas the V and J calls and clone size are those reported in that table. The sample yields around 310,000 clones; approximately 89% were counted once. The ten largest clones capture under 15% of the sample.

According to the germline V gene (reference sequence), CDR1 reads DFQATT and CDR2 reads SNEGSKA. The junction shows trimming of 4 bases on V and 11 bases on J, plus 8 bases between the germline ends. The CDR3 covers 9 residues, taking in both the cysteine and the phenylalanine. Only CDR3 DNA is held: 27 bases, read in frame from base 1. Concerning this clone itself: Its antigen is still unknown. Per-base qualities were not stored, and no clone one base away is much larger.

Each collaborating institution followed its own protocols to collect whole blood in K2EDTA tubes. Collaborator samples were shipped for TCRbeta analysis as frozen whole blood, isolated PBMCs, or DNA extracted from either sample type. Results and caveats for the whole study, not just this receptor: Clinical and demographic metadata were provided uncurated, with the amount varying by source and participant.

The clonotype comes from a woman aged 55-70 years with acute or convalescent COVID-19. The rearranged segments are TRBV20-1 and TRBJ1-2; the D gene remains uncertain. Sequenced sample: peripheral blood. The CDR3 here reads CSAISGYTF. The base sequence is TGCAGTGCTATCAGCGGTTACACCTTC.